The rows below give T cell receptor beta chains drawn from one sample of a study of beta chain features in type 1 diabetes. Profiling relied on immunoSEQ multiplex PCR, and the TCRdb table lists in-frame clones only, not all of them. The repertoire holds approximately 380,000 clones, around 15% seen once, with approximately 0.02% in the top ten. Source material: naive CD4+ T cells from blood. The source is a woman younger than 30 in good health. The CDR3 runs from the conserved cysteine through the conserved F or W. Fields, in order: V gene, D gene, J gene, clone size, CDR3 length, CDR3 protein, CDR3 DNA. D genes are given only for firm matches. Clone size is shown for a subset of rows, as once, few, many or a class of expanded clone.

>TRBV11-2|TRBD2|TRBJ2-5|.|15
CASSPRSGRQETQYF
TGTGCCAGCAGCCCCCGTAGCGGGAGGCAGGAGACCCAGTACTTC
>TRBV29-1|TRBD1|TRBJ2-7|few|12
CSVVGQGYEQYF
TGCAGCGTCGTGGGACAGGGCTACGAGCAGTACTTC
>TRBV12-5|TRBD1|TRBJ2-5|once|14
CASGPGGQGETQYF
TGTGCTAGTGGACCAGGTGGACAGGGGGAGACCCAGTACTTC
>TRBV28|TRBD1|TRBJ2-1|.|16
CASSTLSGTGINEQFF
TGTGCCAGCAGTACACTATCCGGGACAGGGATCAATGAGCAGTTCTTC
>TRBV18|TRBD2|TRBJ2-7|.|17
CASSDGTSVASSYEQYF
TGTGCCAGCTCTGATGGGACTAGCGTAGCCTCCTCCTACGAGCAGTACTTC
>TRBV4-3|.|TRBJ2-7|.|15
CASSQDPVFSYEQYF
TGCGCCAGCAGCCAAGATCCTGTATTCAGCTACGAGCAGTACTTC
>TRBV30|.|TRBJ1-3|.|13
CAWRAHSGNTIYF
TGTGCCTGGAGGGCTCACTCTGGAAACACCATATATTTT
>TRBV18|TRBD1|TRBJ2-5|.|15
CASSTGVGPRETQYF
TGTGCCAGCTCTACAGGGGTCGGTCCAAGAGAGACCCAGTACTTC
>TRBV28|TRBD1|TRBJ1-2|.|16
CASSIPIGQGADGYTF
TGTGCCAGCAGTATACCAATAGGACAGGGGGCGGATGGCTACACCTTC
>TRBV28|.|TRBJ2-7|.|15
CASSSSESVPYEQYF
TGTGCCAGCAGCTCATCTGAGTCGGTTCCCTACGAGCAGTACTTC
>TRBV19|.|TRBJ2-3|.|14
CASSIAGDADTQYF
TGTGCCAGTAGTATAGCGGGAGATGCAGATACGCAGTATTTT
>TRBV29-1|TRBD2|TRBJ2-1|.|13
CSVGRAGEAEQFF
TGCAGCGTTGGCCGGGCGGGGGAAGCCGAGCAGTTCTTC
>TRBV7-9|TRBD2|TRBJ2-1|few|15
CASSNRTREYNEQFF
TGTGCCAGCAGCAACCGGACTAGGGAATACAATGAGCAGTTCTTC
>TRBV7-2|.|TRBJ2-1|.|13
CASTLSSYNEQFF
TGTGCCAGTACCCTGAGCTCCTACAATGAGCAGTTCTTC
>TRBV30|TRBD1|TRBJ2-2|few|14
CAFKKGQGPGELFF
TGTGCCTTTAAAAAGGGACAGGGGCCCGGGGAGCTGTTTTTT
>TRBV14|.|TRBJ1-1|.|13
CASRQARNTEAFF
TGTGCCAGCAGACAGGCGAGGAACACTGAAGCTTTCTTT
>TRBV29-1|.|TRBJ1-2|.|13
CSVESEQGRGYTF
TGCAGCGTTGAGTCCGAACAGGGCCGTGGCTACACCTTC
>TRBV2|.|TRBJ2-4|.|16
CASSTRGRLAKNIQYF
TGTGCCAGCAGTACCCGCGGGCGACTAGCCAAAAACATTCAGTACTTC
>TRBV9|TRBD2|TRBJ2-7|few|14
CASSVTSGAYEQYF
TGTGCCAGCAGCGTTACTAGCGGGGCATACGAGCAGTACTTC
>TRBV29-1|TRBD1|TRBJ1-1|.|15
CSVGPLGGPNTEAFF
TGCAGCGTCGGCCCCTTAGGGGGCCCGAACACTGAAGCTTTCTTT
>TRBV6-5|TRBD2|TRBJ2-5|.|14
CASSLAGIGETQYF
TGTGCCAGCAGCCTAGCGGGAATCGGAGAGACCCAGTACTTC
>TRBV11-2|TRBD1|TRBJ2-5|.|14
CASSQNRDSGTQYF
TGTGCCAGCAGCCAAAACCGGGACAGTGGGACCCAGTACTTC
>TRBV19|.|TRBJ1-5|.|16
CASSIFQGGGNQPQHF
TGTGCCAGTAGTATATTTCAGGGAGGCGGCAATCAGCCCCAGCATTTT
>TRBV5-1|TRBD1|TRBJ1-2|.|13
CASSWGQDYGYTF
TGCGCCAGCAGCTGGGGACAGGACTATGGCTACACCTTC
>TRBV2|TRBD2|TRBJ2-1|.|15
CASSKGLAGPNEQFF
TGTGCCAGCAGCAAAGGGCTAGCGGGTCCCAATGAGCAGTTCTTC
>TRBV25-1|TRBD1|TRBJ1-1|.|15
CASSEFDRVTPEAFF
TGTGCCAGCAGTGAATTTGACAGGGTTACCCCTGAAGCTTTCTTT
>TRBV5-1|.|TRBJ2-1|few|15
CASSLGTGDYNEQFF
TGCGCCAGCAGCTTGGGGACGGGGGACTACAATGAGCAGTTCTTC
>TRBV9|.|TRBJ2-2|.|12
CASSSGTGELFF
TGTGCCAGCAGCTCCGGGACCGGGGAGCTGTTTTTT
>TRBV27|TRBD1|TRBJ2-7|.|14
CASRRTGVSYEQYF
TGTGCCAGCAGGAGGACAGGGGTCTCCTACGAGCAGTACTTC
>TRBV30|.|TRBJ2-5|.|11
CAWELQETQYF
TGTGCCTGGGAACTCCAAGAGACCCAGTACTTC
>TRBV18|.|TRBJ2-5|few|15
CASSSNAVAQETQYF
TGTGCCAGCTCATCGAATGCAGTTGCCCAAGAGACCCAGTACTTC
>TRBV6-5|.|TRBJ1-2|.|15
CASSYVRGGQRGYTF
TGTGCCAGCAGTTACGTAAGGGGAGGGCAGCGTGGCTACACCTTC
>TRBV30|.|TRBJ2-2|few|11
CAWKPTGELFF
TGTGCCTGGAAGCCCACCGGGGAGCTGTTTTTT
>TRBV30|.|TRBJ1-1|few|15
CAWSVRGSLNTEAFF
TGTGCCTGGAGTGTACGCGGGTCCTTGAACACTGAAGCTTTCTTT
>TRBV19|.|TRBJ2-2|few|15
CASITGRQNTGELFF
TGTGCCAGTATCACAGGACGGCAGAACACCGGGGAGCTGTTTTTT
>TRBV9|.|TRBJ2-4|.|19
CASSARDLGEGPKGNIQYF
TGTGCCAGCAGCGCCCGAGACCTGGGTGAAGGGCCGAAGGGGAACATTCAGTACTTC
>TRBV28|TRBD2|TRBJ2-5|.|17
CASSTAGLAGGQETQYF
TGTGCCAGCAGTACCGCTGGGCTAGCGGGGGGACAAGAGACCCAGTACTTC
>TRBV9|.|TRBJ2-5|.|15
CASSLRQAGQETQYF
TGTGCCAGCAGCCTACGACAGGCCGGACAAGAGACCCAGTACTTC
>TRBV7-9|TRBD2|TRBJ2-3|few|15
CASSRPSGRGDTQYF
TGTGCCAGCAGCCGTCCCAGCGGGAGAGGAGATACGCAGTATTTT
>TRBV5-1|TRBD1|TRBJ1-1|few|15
CASSFLTGTNTEAFF
TGCGCCAGCAGCTTCTTGACAGGGACGAACACTGAAGCTTTCTTT
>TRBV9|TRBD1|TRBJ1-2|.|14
CASSGSTGTYGYTF
TGTGCCAGCAGCGGATCGACAGGGACCTATGGCTACACCTTC
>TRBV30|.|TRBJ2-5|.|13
CAWREGGQETQYF
TGTGCCTGGAGGGAAGGGGGTCAAGAGACCCAGTACTTC
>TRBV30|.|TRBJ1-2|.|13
CAWSPDRNYGYTF
TGTGCCTGGAGTCCAGACAGGAACTATGGCTACACCTTC
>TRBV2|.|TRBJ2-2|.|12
CASSGQAGELFF
TGTGCCAGCAGTGGACAGGCCGGGGAGCTGTTTTTT
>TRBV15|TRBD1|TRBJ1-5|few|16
CATSRDRTGINQPQHF
TGTGCCACCAGCAGAGACCGGACAGGAATTAATCAGCCCCAGCATTTT
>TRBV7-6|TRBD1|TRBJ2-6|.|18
CASSLGGTGLSGANVLTF
TGTGCCAGCAGCTTAGGGGGGACAGGCCTCTCTGGGGCCAACGTCCTGACTTTC
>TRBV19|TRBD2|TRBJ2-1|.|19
CASSHRRGGRMLGYNEQFF
TGTGCCAGTAGTCACCGTCGGGGCGGGAGAATGTTGGGGTACAATGAGCAGTTCTTC
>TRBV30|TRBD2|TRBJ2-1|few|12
CAWKGLDNEQFF
TGTGCCTGGAAGGGACTAGACAATGAGCAGTTCTTC
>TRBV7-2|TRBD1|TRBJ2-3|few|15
CASSPWTGGTDTQYF
TGTGCCAGCAGCCCCTGGACAGGGGGAACAGATACGCAGTATTTT
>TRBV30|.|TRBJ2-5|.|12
CAWRAGGETQYF
TGTGCCTGGAGGGCAGGGGGGGAGACCCAGTACTTC
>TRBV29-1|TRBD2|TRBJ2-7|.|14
CSVGGLARPYEQYF
TGCAGCGTTGGGGGACTAGCGCGTCCCTACGAGCAGTACTTC
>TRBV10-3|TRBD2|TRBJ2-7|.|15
CAIRSPSGLHYEQYF
TGTGCCATCAGGTCACCTAGCGGACTTCACTACGAGCAGTACTTC
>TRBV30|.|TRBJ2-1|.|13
CAWSQIQGNEQFF
TGTGCCTGGAGTCAGATTCAGGGAAATGAGCAGTTCTTC